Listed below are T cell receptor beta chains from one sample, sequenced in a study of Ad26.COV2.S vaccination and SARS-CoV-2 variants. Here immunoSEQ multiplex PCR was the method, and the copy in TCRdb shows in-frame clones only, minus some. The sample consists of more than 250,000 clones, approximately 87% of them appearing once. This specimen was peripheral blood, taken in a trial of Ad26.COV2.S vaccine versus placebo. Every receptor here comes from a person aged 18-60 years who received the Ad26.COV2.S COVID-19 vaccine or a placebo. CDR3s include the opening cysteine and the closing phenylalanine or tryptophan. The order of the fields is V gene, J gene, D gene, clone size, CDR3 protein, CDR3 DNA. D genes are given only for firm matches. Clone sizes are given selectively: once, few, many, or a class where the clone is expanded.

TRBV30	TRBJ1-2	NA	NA	CAWTAGAARGYTF	TGTGCCTGGACGGCAGGGGCAGCTCGGGGCTACACCTTC
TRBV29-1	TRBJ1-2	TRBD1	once	CSVEQGAGGYTF	TGCAGCGTGGAACAGGGGGCAGGGGGCTACACCTTC
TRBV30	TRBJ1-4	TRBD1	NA	CAWSGQDRGNEKLFF	TGTGCCTGGAGTGGGCAAGACAGGGGCAATGAAAAACTGTTTTTT
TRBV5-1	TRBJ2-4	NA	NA	CASSPRGILAKNIQYF	TGCGCCAGCAGCCCCCGTGGCATCTTAGCCAAAAACATTCAGTACTTC
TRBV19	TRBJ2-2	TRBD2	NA	CASIGGDSRYTGELFF	TGTGCCAGTATCGGGGGGGACTCGCGTTACACCGGGGAGCTGTTTTTT
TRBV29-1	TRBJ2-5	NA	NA	CSVGGVRKTQYF	TGCAGCGTTGGCGGGGTTCGGAAGACCCAGTACTTC
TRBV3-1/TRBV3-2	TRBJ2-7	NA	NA	CASSQESVLGDEQYF	TGTGCCAGCAGCCAAGAGTCGGTATTAGGGGACGAGCAGTACTTC
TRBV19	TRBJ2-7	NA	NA	CASRLQFGGRYEQYF	TGTGCCAGTAGGTTGCAGTTCGGCGGACGCTACGAGCAGTACTTC
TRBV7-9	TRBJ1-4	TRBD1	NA	CASSFQGGLTNEKLFF	TGTGCCAGCAGCTTTCAGGGGGGCCTGACGAATGAAAAACTGTTTTTT
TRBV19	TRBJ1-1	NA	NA	CASSGRFSAFF	TGTGCCAGTAGCGGAAGGTTCTCGGCTTTCTTT
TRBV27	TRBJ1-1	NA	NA	CASRTGLNTEAFF	TGTGCCAGCAGAACAGGGCTGAACACTGAAGCTTTCTTT
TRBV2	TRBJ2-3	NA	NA	CASSRRGNTDTQYF	TGTGCCAGCAGTCGCCGGGGGAACACAGATACGCAGTATTTT
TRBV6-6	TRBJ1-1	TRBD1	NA	CASSPSGTGKMNTEAFF	TGTGCCAGCAGTCCTTCCGGGACAGGCAAAATGAACACTGAAGCTTTCTTT
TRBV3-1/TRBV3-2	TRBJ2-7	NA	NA	CASSQEQGPYEQYF	TGTGCCAGCAGCCAAGAGCAGGGACCTTACGAGCAGTACTTC
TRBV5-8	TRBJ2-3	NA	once	CASSLEGRNTDTQYF	TGTGCCAGCAGCTTGGAGGGACGGAACACAGATACGCAGTATTTT
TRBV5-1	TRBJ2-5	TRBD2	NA	CASNGLAGSQETQYF	TGCGCCAGCAATGGCCTAGCGGGAAGCCAAGAGACCCAGTACTTC
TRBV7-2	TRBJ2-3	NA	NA	CASSLGNSVTDTQYF	TGTGCCAGCAGCTTAGGTAACAGTGTCACAGATACGCAGTATTTT
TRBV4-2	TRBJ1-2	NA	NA	CASTGTNYGYTF	TGTGCCAGCACCGGGACTAACTATGGCTACACCTTC
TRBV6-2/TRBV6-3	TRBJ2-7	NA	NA	CASSLNLNEQYF	TGTGCCAGCAGCCTCAACCTTAACGAGCAGTACTTC
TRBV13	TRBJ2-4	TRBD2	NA	CASTSGGRLAKNIQYF	TGTGCCAGCACTAGCGGGGGGCGTCTAGCCAAAAACATTCAGTACTTC
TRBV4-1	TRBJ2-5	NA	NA	CASSIRRAGETQYF	TGCGCCAGCAGCATCCGGAGGGCCGGGGAGACCCAGTACTTC
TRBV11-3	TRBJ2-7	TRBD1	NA	CASTTPEPATGARYEQYF	TGTGCCAGCACTACACCGGAACCCGCAACAGGGGCCCGATACGAGCAGTACTTC